The 13 T cell receptor beta chains reported below all come from one sample, sequenced in a study of T-cell memory formation after mild COVID-19. TCRdb passed the 5' RACE reads through MiXCR, listing each CDR3 protein once. This sample has nearly 110,000 distinct CDR3 sequences, with approximately 14% found just once. Specimen: PBMCs or a T cell subset sorted from them (not recorded which). Receptors were obtained from a man between 18 and 35 years old who had mild COVID-19 (a few samples of this study predate the infection). Cell type and time point are not known.

In its sample, this clonotype was seen a few times. V is TRBV7-2 and J is TRBJ2-5; TRBD2 aligns across 15 bases. The length of the CDR3 is 17 residues. V was pared by 4 bases and J by 5 bases, with 8 bases of the junction left unmatched. The germline V gene encodes CDR1 SGHTA and CDR2 FQGNSA. The CDR3 spells CASSWGLAGGLAETQYF. The DNA of the CDR3 is TGTGCCAGCAGCTGGGGACTAGCGGGGGGTTTGGCGGAGACCCAGTACTTC. The full variable domain, rest sourced from reference TRBV7-2 and TRBJ2-5, is GAGVSQSPSNKVTEKGKDVELRCDPISGHTALYWYRQSLGQGLEFLIYFQGNSAPDKSGLPSDRFSAERTGGSVSTLTIQRTQQEDSAVYLCASSWGLAGGLAETQYFGPGTRLLVL.

A single count supports this clonotype. This chain uses TRBV6-5 with TRBJ2-2; TRBD1 might be the D (6 bases). This CDR3 is 13 amino acids long. The V gene's germline CDR1 is MNHEY and CDR2 SVGAGI. The V end lost 6 bases, the J end lost 6 bases, and 11 bases lay between the germline ends. CDR3 DNA: TGTGCCAGCAGCCACAGGGTACCCGGGGAGCTGTTTTTT. Its protein is CASSHRVPGELFF.

This rearrangement joins TRBV7-2 to TRBJ2-6; tentative D call: TRBD2 (5 bases). The V end lost 5 bases, the J end lost 7 bases, and 15 bases lay between the germline ends. CDR3 length: 15 residues. Germline values: CDR1 SGHTA, CDR2 FQGNSA. The DNA of the CDR3 is TGTGCCAGCAGCCAATCAAGCCGGGAAGCCAACGTCCTGACTTTC. This codes for CASSQSSREANVLTF.

In its sample, this clonotype was seen once. This chain connects TRBV7-6 to TRBJ1-1; TRBD1 might be the D (6 bases). The CDR3 contains 13 residues. V gave up 3 bases and J gave up 5 bases, with 10 bases separating them. The germline gives CDR1 SGHVS, CDR2 FNYEAQ. The CDR3 DNA sequence: TGTGCCAGCAGCTTCGGGGGGCAAACTGAAGCTTTCTTT. As protein: CASSFGGQTEAFF.

This clonotype was recorded a few times. The rearrangement joins TRBV27 to TRBJ1-6; D is perhaps TRBD1 (5 bases). CDR1 and CDR2 from the germline V gene are MNHEY and SMNVEV (reference sequence). The V end lost 5 bases, the J end lost 6 bases, and 20 bases lay between the germline ends. The CDR3 spans 17 residues. This CDR3 is CASSNLKLAGGNSPLHF. In DNA form, the CDR3 reads TGTGCCAGCAGTAACCTGAAACTCGCGGGGGGTAATTCACCCCTCCACTTT.

This rearrangement joins TRBV4-2 to TRBJ2-2, with 7 bases identical to TRBD1. This CDR3 region has 15 residues. Germline V gives CDR1 LGHNA, CDR2 YNFKEQ. J gave up 6 bases and V 1 base, and 5 bases lay outside the gene matches. CDR3 DNA sequence: TGTGCCAGCAGCCAAGGACAGGGAAATCCCGGGGAGCTGTTTTTT. Its protein is CASSQGQGNPGELFF.

There are a few counts of this clonotype. V and J are TRBV27 and TRBJ1-1, with TRBD1 matching over 7 bases. The germline V gene encodes CDR1 MNHEY and CDR2 SMNVEV (reference sequence). V shed 2 bases and J 5 bases; nucleotides not matched to a gene: 8. CDR3 length: 15 amino acids. CDR3 in amino acids: CASSLTGARWTEAFF. CDR3 nucleotide sequence: TGTGCCAGCAGTTTAACAGGGGCTAGGTGGACTGAAGCTTTCTTT.

This clonotype has more than one count but fewer than ten. This rearrangement joins TRBV6-2 or TRBV6-3 to TRBJ1-5; D is uncertain. The CDR3 length is 15 residues. The V end was cut by 6 bases, the J end by 2 bases, with 14 bases between. Germline assignment: CDR1 MNHEY and CDR2 SVGEGT. The CDR3 sequence is CASRSPMLGNQPQHF. The CDR3 coding sequence is TGTGCCAGCAGGAGCCCGATGTTGGGCAATCAGCCCCAGCATTTT.

The rearrangement uses TRBV6-5 and TRBJ2-7; tentatively, D is TRBD2 (6 bases). The ends were cut back, 5 bases at V and 4 bases at J, with 6 bases in the middle. The germline V gene has CDR1 MNHEY and CDR2 SVGAGI. This CDR3 has 11 residues. CDR3: CASSGGYEQYV. As DNA, the CDR3 is TGTGCCAGCAGTGGAGGGTACGAGCAGTACGTC.

Ten or more counts support this clonotype. J is TRBJ1-2 and V is TRBV7-8, with D perhaps TRBD1 (6 bases). From germline, CDR1 is SGHVS and CDR2 FQNEAQ. V was trimmed by 4 bases and J by 5 bases, leaving 11 bases between them. The CDR3 covers 13 residues. The CDR3 sequence is CASSSTGAYGYTF. DNA for the CDR3: TGTGCCAGCAGCTCGACAGGAGCGTATGGCTACACCTTC. Full variable domain (outside the CDR3, taken from reference TRBV7-8 and TRBJ1-2): GAGVSQSPRYKVAKRGQDVALRCDPISGHVSLFWYQQALGQGPEFLTYFQNEAQLDKSGLPSDRFFAERPEGSVSTLKIQRTQQEDSAVYLCASSSTGAYGYTFGSGTRLTVV.

This chain uses TRBV27 with TRBJ2-7, with D tentatively TRBD1 (6 bases). V lost 1 base, J lost 5 bases, and 9 bases lay in between. This CDR3 spans 13 amino acids. Germline V gene data show CDR1 as MNHEY and CDR2 as SMNVEV (reference sequence). CDR3 residues: CASSLYRDHEQYV. The CDR3 region has the DNA TGTGCCAGCAGTTTATACAGGGACCACGAGCAGTACGTC.

This clonotype has a handful of counts. The V gene is TRBV29-1, the J gene TRBJ1-2; D might be TRBD1 (5 bases). This CDR3 has 12 residues. CDR1 and CDR2 from the germline V gene are SQVTM and ANQGSEA. V lost 6 bases and J 6 bases, leaving 14 bases between the germline ends. CDR3 in DNA: TGCAGCGTCTCCGAGGGGCGGAATGGCTACACCTTC. Amino acid sequence: CSVSEGRNGYTF.

This clonotype was seen at least ten times. The chain joins TRBV4-1 to TRBJ1-4; maybe TRBD1 (6 bases). Germline CDR1 is MGHRA and CDR2 is YSYEKL. Trimming left V 0 bases short and J 6 bases short, with 11 bases between. This CDR3 contains 15 residues. The CDR3 sequence: CASSQEAQGHEKLFF. CDR3 in DNA: TGCGCCAGCAGCCAAGAGGCACAGGGACATGAAAAACTGTTTTTT.